This entry lists 32 T cell receptor beta chains sequenced from one sample in a study of T-cell reconstitution after alpha-beta-depleted transplantation in children. TCRbeta library preparation incorporated unique molecular identifiers. TCRdb reprocessed the PCR reads with MiXCR, giving one entry per CDR3 protein. In the table there are 780,000 or so distinct CDR3 sequences, less than 20% of which are singletons. This specimen was PBMCs, mostly from graft donor cells, taken 360 days after TCRalphabeta/CD19-depleted stem cell transplant. The receptors originated from a male patient younger than 18 who had a stem cell transplant for acute lymphoblastic leukemia, so the T cells may come from the graft donor.

This clonotype was seen only a few times. The chain couples TRBV20-1 to TRBJ2-7; the match to TRBD2 covers 8 bases. Trimming cost V 3 bases and J 2 bases; bases outside gene matches: 0. Germline V gives CDR1 DFQATT, CDR2 SNEGSKA (reference sequence). This CDR3 comprises 12 residues. CDR3 nucleotides: TGCAGTGCTAGCGGGAGGGCCTACGAGCAGTACTTC. Its protein product is CSASGRAYEQYF.

V and J are TRBV23-1 and TRBJ2-1; maybe TRBD2 (6 bases). TRBV23-1 is designated an ORF whose function remains uncertain. This CDR3 spans 16 amino acids. The ends were cut back, 3 bases at V and 6 bases at J, with 18 bases in the middle. CDR3 DNA sequence: TGCGCCAGCAGTCACCTTCAGGGTGGGGGGTGCAATGAGCAGTTCTTC. Translated: CASSHLQGGGCNEQFF.

The chain carries TRBV5-1 and TRBJ1-3; no definite D call. The CDR3 runs to 13 residues. V was trimmed by 6 bases and J by 0 bases, leaving 7 bases between them. CDR1 and CDR2 from the germline V gene are SGHRS and YFSETQ. For the CDR3, the DNA is TGCGCCAGCAAACATAGCTCTGGAAACACCATATATTTT. Translation: CASKHSSGNTIYF. Looking up the rest from reference TRBV5-1 and TRBJ1-3 gives the full variable domain: KAGVTQTPRYLIKTRGQQVTLSCSPISGHRSVSWYQQTPGQGLQFLFEYFSETQRNKGNFPGRFSGRQFSNSRSEMNVSTLELGDSALYLCASKHSSGNTIYFGEGSWLTVV.

This clonotype showed up many times. A read error may produce the germline difference seen at one junction end. The chain is built from TRBV5-1 and TRBJ2-7; D may be TRBD1 or TRBD2 (5 bases each). The CDR3 totals 15 residues. Germline lookup yields CDR1 SGHRS and CDR2 YFSETQ. CDR3 DNA sequence: TGTGCCAGCAGTTTGAGGGACCGCGTTTCCTACGAGCAGTACTTC. Amino acids: CASSLRDRVSYEQYF.

This clonotype came up a few times. This sequence joins TRBV12-3 or TRBV12-4 and TRBJ2-7, with 10 bases identical to TRBD1. Germline trimming cut 5 bases from V and 7 bases from J; bases unmatched to any gene: 8. The CDR3 totals 14 residues. CDR3 nucleotide sequence: TGTGCCAGCAGTGCAAGACAGGGGGCGAGAGAGCAGTACTTC. This encodes CASSARQGAREQYF.

This clonotype was counted at least ten times. V and J are TRBV20-1 and TRBJ2-3; D unresolved. This CDR3 region has 15 residues. CDR1 and CDR2 from the germline V gene are DFQATT and SNEGSKA (reference sequence). The CDR3 DNA sequence: TGCAGCATTGAGGTTGAGCCGTCTAGCACAGATACGCAGTATTTT. It yields the protein CSIEVEPSSTDTQYF.

CDR3 in amino acids: CASSLLRNYEQYF. In DNA form, the CDR3 reads TGCGCCAGCAGCCTCCTAAGAAACTACGAGCAGTACTTC. J is TRBJ2-7 and V is TRBV5-1; D unclear. The CDR3 extends over 13 amino acids. V was trimmed by 4 bases and J by 3 bases, leaving 11 bases between them. Germline V gene sequence: CDR1 SGHRS, CDR2 YFSETQ.

This clonotype was recorded many times. The chain's CDR3 is CASSVEDSISYEQYF. Written as DNA, the CDR3 is TGTGCCAGCAGCGTAGAAGACTCCATCTCCTACGAGCAGTACTTC. The chain has TRBV9 and TRBJ2-7; D ambiguous. V was clipped by 0 bases and J by 0 bases, with 10 bases between them. Germline values: CDR1 SGDLS, CDR2 YYNGEE. The CDR3 spans 15 residues.

The table lists this clonotype with a few counts. This chain uses TRBV5-6 with TRBJ2-2; weak D call: TRBD1 (5 bases). Between the trimmed V and J ends, which lost 0 bases and 0 bases, there was a span of 9 bases. Germline CDR1 SGHDT, CDR2 YYEEEE. CDR3 length: 16 amino acids. CDR3 coding DNA: TGTGCCAGCAGCTTGGTTCGGACACCGAACACCGGGGAGCTGTTTTTT. Translation gives CASSLVRTPNTGELFF.

CDR3 DNA: TGTGCCAGCAGTCGGAGCGGGAGCCTCACAGATACGCAGTATTTT. This translates into CASSRSGSLTDTQYF. The J gene is TRBJ2-3, the V gene TRBV27, with 8 bases that match TRBD2. Germline V gene lookup returns CDR1 MNHEY and CDR2 SMNVEV (reference sequence). Losses at the gene ends were 5 bases for V and 2 bases for J; bases not matched to a gene: 6. The CDR3 is made up of 15 amino acids.

This clonotype was observed a handful of times. J is TRBJ2-2 and V is TRBV4-1; D may be TRBD2 (5 bases). Germline V gives CDR1 MGHRA, CDR2 YSYEKL. Trimming removed 1 base from V and 4 bases from J, with 7 bases in between. The CDR3 spans 14 residues. CDR3 protein: CASSQGEFTGELFF. CDR3 DNA sequence: TGCGCCAGCAGCCAAGGGGAGTTCACCGGGGAGCTGTTTTTT.

Ten or more counts support this clonotype. This chain uses TRBV20-1 with TRBJ2-7; no firm D call. CDR3 length: 11 amino acids. CDR1 and CDR2 (germline): DFQATT, SNEGSKA (reference sequence). V was shortened by 6 bases and J by 3 bases, with 9 bases between the two germline ends. The CDR3 reads CSALDGYEQYF. The CDR3 nucleotides read TGCAGTGCCCTGGACGGCTACGAGCAGTACTTC.

This clonotype was detected ten times or more. The rearrangement links TRBV4-1 to TRBJ1-2; 8 bases align to TRBD1. V lost 5 bases and J lost 9; bases outside the gene matches: 5. The CDR3 extends over 12 amino acids. Germline V gene data show CDR1 as MGHRA and CDR2 as YSYEKL. The CDR3 sequence: CASSWQGASYTF. CDR3 nucleotides: TGCGCCAGCAGCTGGCAGGGGGCGAGCTACACCTTC.

The rearrangement uses TRBV5-1 and TRBJ2-2; no clear D gene. The CDR3 runs 14 residues. V was pared by 7 bases and J by 2 bases, with 12 bases between. Germline-derived CDR1 and CDR2 are SGHRS and YFSETQ. The CDR3 reads CASQGPPNTGELFF. CDR3 in DNA: TGCGCCAGCCAAGGACCTCCCAACACCGGGGAGCTGTTTTTT.

The CDR3 DNA reads as TGCAGCGTTTCTCGCGGGAGGGGGTACGAGCAGTACTTC. Translating gives CSVSRGRGYEQYF. V gene TRBV29-1 combines with J gene TRBJ2-7; 9 nucleotides line up with TRBD2. The CDR3 extends over 13 amino acids. After removal of 5 bases from V and 4 bases from J, the junction contained 6 bases not matched to a gene. CDR1 SQVTM and CDR2 ANQGSEA come from the germline V gene.

A few counts support this clonotype. The V and J genes are TRBV7-9 and TRBJ2-5; TRBD2 might be the D (6 bases). Between the trimmed V and J ends, which lost 5 bases and 5 bases, there was a span of 21 bases. This CDR3 contains 16 residues. Germline CDR1 and CDR2: SEHNR and FQNEAQ (reference sequence). The CDR3 DNA is TGTGCCAGCAGCCAGCAATCAGGGTCCCGGGGGGAGACCCAGTACTTC. Residues: CASSQQSGSRGETQYF.

This clonotype was seen a handful of times. The chain employs TRBV30 and TRBJ2-1, with D unclear. CDR1 and CDR2 from the germline V gene are GTSNPN and SVGIG (reference sequence). The V end was cut by 2 bases, the J end by 0 bases, with 11 bases between. The CDR3 spans 15 residues. The CDR3 nucleotides are TGTGCCTGGAGTTACGGCGTTGGCTCCTACAATGAGCAGTTCTTC. The encoded protein is CAWSYGVGSYNEQFF.

The V gene is TRBV7-8, the J gene TRBJ2-5; D is possibly TRBD2 (5 bases). This CDR3 region has 15 residues. The V gene's germline CDR1 is SGHVS and CDR2 FQNEAQ. V dropped 6 bases and J dropped 1 base, with 15 bases sitting between them. CDR3 sequence reads: CASRAREIIQETQYF. In DNA form, the CDR3 reads TGTGCCAGCAGGGCGAGGGAGATAATCCAAGAGACCCAGTACTTC.

This clonotype was counted between two and nine times. The chain couples TRBV4-1 to TRBJ1-4; the D gene is possibly TRBD1 (6 bases). CDR3 length: 14 residues. Trimming removed 1 base from V and 9 bases from J, with 12 bases in between. CDR1 and CDR2 from the germline V gene are MGHRA and YSYEKL. This chain's CDR3 is CASSQGTVQKKLFF. DNA for the CDR3: TGCGCCAGCAGCCAAGGGACAGTACAAAAAAAACTGTTTTTT.

The chain recombines TRBV6-5 with TRBJ2-1; the D call may be TRBD1 or TRBD2 (5 bases each). Germline V gives CDR1 MNHEY, CDR2 SVGAGI. The V end lost 2 bases, the J end lost 4 bases, and 12 bases lay between the germline ends. This CDR3 contains 15 residues. The CDR3 reads CASSYRMGDYNEQFF. The CDR3 bases are TGTGCCAGCAGTTACAGGATGGGGGATTACAATGAGCAGTTCTTC.

This chain uses TRBV12-3 or TRBV12-4 with TRBJ2-1; 7 positions match TRBD1. The CDR3 covers 12 residues. V dropped 6 bases and J dropped 9; count of bases not matched to a gene: 5. CDR3 sequence reads: CASRIGGGEQFF. CDR3 coding DNA: TGTGCCAGCAGGATAGGGGGCGGTGAGCAGTTCTTC.

The chain joins TRBV6-1 to TRBJ2-7, with TRBD2 matching over 11 bases. Germline V gene lookup returns CDR1 MNHNS and CDR2 SASEGT. After removal of 1 base from V and 0 bases from J, the junction contained 8 bases not matched to a gene. This CDR3 has 18 amino acids. The CDR3 sequence: CASSEDGLAGIPSYEQYF. DNA of the CDR3: TGTGCCAGCAGTGAAGATGGACTAGCGGGTATTCCCTCCTACGAGCAGTACTTC.

This rearrangement joins TRBV15 to TRBJ2-7; the D gene is possibly TRBD1 (6 bases). There are 13 residues in the CDR3. The germline gives CDR1 LNHNV, CDR2 YYDKDF (reference sequence). Deletions cut 3 bases from V and 3 bases from J, with 9 bases between. CDR3 DNA sequence: TGTGCCACCAGCAGCCTGGACAGCTACGAGCAGTACTTC. Protein product: CATSSLDSYEQYF.

The rearrangement joins TRBV27 to TRBJ1-1, with D perhaps matching TRBD1 (6 bases). Germline V gives CDR1 MNHEY, CDR2 SMNVEV (reference sequence). The CDR3 is 14 residues long. Deletions cut 1 base from V and 1 base from J, with 7 bases between. The CDR3 nucleotides read TGTGCCAGCAGTTTATGGGGGCAGAACACTGAAGCTTTCTTT. Amino acids: CASSLWGQNTEAFF.

CDR3 protein: CSAGPRDRTYNEQFF. For the CDR3, the DNA is TGCAGTGCTGGACCCCGGGACAGGACCTACAATGAGCAGTTCTTC. This chain uses TRBV20-1 with TRBJ2-1; 8 nucleotides agree with TRBD1. CDR3 length: 15 residues. V gave up 5 bases and J gave up 2 bases; unmatched junction bases: 8. Germline assignment: CDR1 DFQATT and CDR2 SNEGSKA (reference sequence).

The chain couples TRBV18 to TRBJ2-7; TRBD2 matches 8 bases. V was pared by 2 bases and J by 3 bases, with 3 bases of the junction left unmatched. There are 14 residues in the CDR3. Germline CDR1 is KGHSH and CDR2 is LQKENI. The CDR3 loop is CASSPIREGYEQYF. In nucleotides, the CDR3 is TGTGCCAGCTCACCAATACGGGAGGGCTACGAGCAGTACTTC.

This clonotype was recorded many times. The rearrangement uses TRBV29-1 and TRBJ2-7; 11 bases map to TRBD2. CDR3 size: 13 residues. The trim removed 8 bases at V and 4 bases at J, leaving 7 bases unmatched. The germline V gene encodes CDR1 SQVTM and CDR2 ANQGSEA. The CDR3 loop is CSILAGGLYEQYF. The CDR3 region has the DNA TGCAGCATTTTAGCGGGAGGGCTTTACGAGCAGTACTTC.

Ten or more counts support this clonotype. The V gene is TRBV7-3, the J gene TRBJ2-3; D is unclear. This CDR3 is built from 12 residues. The V end was cut by 3 bases, the J end by 1 base, with 2 bases between. The germline gives CDR1 SGHTA, CDR2 FQGTGA. Written as DNA, the CDR3 is TGTGCCAGCAGCTTCCGCACAGATACGCAGTATTTT. It yields the protein CASSFRTDTQYF.

This sequence joins TRBV9 and TRBJ2-5; D perhaps matches TRBD1 (5 bases). This CDR3 has 15 residues. CDR1 is SGDLS and CDR2 is YYNGEE in the germline V gene. Trimming stripped 0 bases from V and 2 bases from J, with 11 bases between. The CDR3 nucleotides read TGTGCCAGCAGCGTAGCTTGGGGCAGACAAGAGACCCAGTACTTC. It codes for CASSVAWGRQETQYF.

This chain uses TRBV19 with TRBJ1-1, with D maybe TRBD1 (5 bases). Germline V gene data show CDR1 as LNHDA and CDR2 as SQIVND (reference sequence). This CDR3 has 15 residues. Trimming pared 2 bases from V and 0 bases from J, leaving 10 bases between. CDR3 in DNA: TGTGCCAGTAGTATAAGACAGCCCGTGAACACTGAAGCTTTCTTT. Protein: CASSIRQPVNTEAFF.

The genes are TRBV29-1 and TRBJ1-1, with a weak D call TRBD1 (5 bases). This CDR3 contains 14 residues. Germline CDR1 and CDR2: SQVTM and ANQGSEA. V lost 7 bases, J lost 4 bases, and 19 bases lay in between. The CDR3 sequence is CSAPEPRGGTEAFF. The DNA of the CDR3 is TGCAGCGCCCCAGAGCCGAGGGGCGGCACTGAAGCTTTCTTT.

This clonotype appeared a few times. The gene calls are TRBV4-2 and TRBJ2-7; no firm D call. V was trimmed by 0 bases and J by 2 bases, leaving 14 bases between them. Germline V lookup: CDR1 LGHNA, CDR2 YNFKEQ. The CDR3 has 16 amino acids. The CDR3 here is CASSQDSTGAAYEQYF. CDR3 DNA: TGTGCCAGCAGCCAAGATTCCACCGGAGCAGCCTACGAGCAGTACTTC.